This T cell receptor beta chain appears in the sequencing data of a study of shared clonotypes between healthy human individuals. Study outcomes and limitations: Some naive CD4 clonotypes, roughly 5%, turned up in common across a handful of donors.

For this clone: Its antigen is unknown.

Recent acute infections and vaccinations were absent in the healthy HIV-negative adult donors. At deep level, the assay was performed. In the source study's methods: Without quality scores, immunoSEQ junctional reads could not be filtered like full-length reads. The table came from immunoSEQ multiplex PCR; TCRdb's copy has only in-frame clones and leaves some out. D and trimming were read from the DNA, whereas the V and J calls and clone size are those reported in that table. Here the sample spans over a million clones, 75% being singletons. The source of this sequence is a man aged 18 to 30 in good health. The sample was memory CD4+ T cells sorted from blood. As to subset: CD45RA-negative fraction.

CDR3 DNA sequence: TGTGCCAGCACCAAGACTAGCGGGCTAGATACGCAGTATTTT. This codes for CASTKTSGLDTQYF. The chain uses TRBV7-2 and TRBJ2-3, with 10 nucleotides matching TRBD2. J was trimmed by 5 bases and V by 7 bases; bases with no gene match: 6. This CDR3 is built from 14 residues. Germline assignment: CDR1 SGHTA and CDR2 FQGNSA.